This T cell receptor beta chain was documented in a study of vaccination and CD4 T cells after COVID-19. Study summary: Comprising six males and four females, the convalescent participants counted two Hispanic individuals among them. Post-vaccination samples were procured at a median of 72 days following dose two (range 14 to 241).

The sample's treatment: approximately 9-day PBMC culture with coronavirus spike peptide pools or control peptides (ViraFEST assay). About this clonotype: Its antigen is as yet unknown.

Germline V gene sequence: CDR1 DFQATT, CDR2 SNEGSKA (reference sequence). CDR3 length equals 12 residues. V was cut by 3 bases and J by 3 bases, with 8 bases left in between. The Oncomine TCR Beta short-read assay was applied to DNA of cultured CD4+ T cells. From the PCR reads, TCRdb called clonotypes with MiXCR, one entry per CDR3 protein. The data show roughly 9,000 distinct CDR3 sequences, about 60% seen once. Input material: CD4+ T cells from blood, cultured in vitro. The V gene is TRBV20-1, the J gene TRBJ1-2; tentative D call: TRBD1 (5 bases). The clonotype comes from a human donor who had recovered from COVID-19. In DNA, the CDR3 is TGCAGTGCTAGTCGACAGTACTATGGCTACACCTTC. It codes for CSASRQYYGYTF.